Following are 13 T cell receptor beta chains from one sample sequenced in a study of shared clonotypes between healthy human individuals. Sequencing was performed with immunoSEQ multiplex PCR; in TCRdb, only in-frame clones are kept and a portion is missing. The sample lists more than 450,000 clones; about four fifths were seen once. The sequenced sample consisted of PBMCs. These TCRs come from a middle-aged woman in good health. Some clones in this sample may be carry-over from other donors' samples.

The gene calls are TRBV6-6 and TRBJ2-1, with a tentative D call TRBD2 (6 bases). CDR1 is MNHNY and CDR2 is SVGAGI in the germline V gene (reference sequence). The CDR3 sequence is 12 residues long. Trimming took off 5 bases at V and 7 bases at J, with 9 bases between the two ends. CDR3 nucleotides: TGTGCCAGCAGTAGGACTACGAATGAGCAGTTCTTC. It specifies CASSRTTNEQFF.

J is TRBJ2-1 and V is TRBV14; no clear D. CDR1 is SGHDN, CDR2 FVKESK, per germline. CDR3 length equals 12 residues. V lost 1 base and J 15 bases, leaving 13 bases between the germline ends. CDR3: CASSQGVTRWFF. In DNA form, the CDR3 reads TGTGCCAGCAGCCAAGGTGTCACGAGATGGTTCTTC.

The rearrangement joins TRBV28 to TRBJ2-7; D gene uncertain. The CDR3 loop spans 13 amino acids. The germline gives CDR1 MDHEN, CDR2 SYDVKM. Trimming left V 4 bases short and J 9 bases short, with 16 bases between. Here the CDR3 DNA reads TGTGCCAGCAGTTCCATCCAGGTGGTTGCGCAGTACTTC. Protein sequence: CASSSIQVVAQYF. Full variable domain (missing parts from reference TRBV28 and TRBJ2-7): DVKVTQSSRYLVKRTGEKVFLECVQDMDHENMFWYRQDPGLGLRLIYFSYDVKMKEKGDIPEGYSVSREKKERFSLILESASTNQTSMYLCASSSIQVVAQYFGPGTRLTVT.

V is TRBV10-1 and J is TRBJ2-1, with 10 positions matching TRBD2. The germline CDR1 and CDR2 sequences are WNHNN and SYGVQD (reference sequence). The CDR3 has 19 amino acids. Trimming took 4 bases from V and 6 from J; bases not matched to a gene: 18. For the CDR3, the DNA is TGCGCCAGCAGTGTAGCGGGAGGCCCGGGAGCCCGATCCGTCAATGAGCAGTTCTTC. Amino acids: CASSVAGGPGARSVNEQFF.

CDR3 amino acids: CASSLTETNTEAFF. The CDR3, as DNA: TGTGCCAGCAGCTTAACAGAAACGAACACTGAAGCTTTCTTT. The chain employs TRBV7-6 and TRBJ1-1; no clear D. The CDR3 consists of 14 residues. Looked up from germline, CDR1 is SGHVS and CDR2 is FNYEAQ. Trimming took off 2 bases at V and 1 base at J, with 8 bases between the two ends.

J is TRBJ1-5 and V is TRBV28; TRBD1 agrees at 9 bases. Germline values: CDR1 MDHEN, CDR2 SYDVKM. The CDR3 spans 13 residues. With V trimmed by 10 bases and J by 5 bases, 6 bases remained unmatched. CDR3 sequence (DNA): TGTGCCAACGGGGGACAGGGATATCAGCCCCAGCATTTT. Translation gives CANGGQGYQPQHF.

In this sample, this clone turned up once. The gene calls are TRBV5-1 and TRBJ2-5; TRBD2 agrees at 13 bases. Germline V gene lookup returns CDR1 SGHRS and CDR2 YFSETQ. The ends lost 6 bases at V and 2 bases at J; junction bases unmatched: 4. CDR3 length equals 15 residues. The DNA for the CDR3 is TGCGCCAGCACGACTAGCGGGAGGACTCAAGAGACCCAGTACTTC. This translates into CASTTSGRTQETQYF.

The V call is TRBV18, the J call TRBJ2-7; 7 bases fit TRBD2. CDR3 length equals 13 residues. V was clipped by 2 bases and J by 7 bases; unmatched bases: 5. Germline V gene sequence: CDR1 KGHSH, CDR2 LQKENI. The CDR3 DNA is TGTGCCAGCTCACCAGGTGGGGGGGGAGAGCAGTACTTC. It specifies CASSPGGGGEQYF. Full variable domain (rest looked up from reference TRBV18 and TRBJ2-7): NAGVMQNPRHLVRRRGQEARLRCSPMKGHSHVYWYRQLPEEGLKFMVYLQKENIIDESGMPKERFSAEFPKEGPSILRIQQVVRGDSAAYFCASSPGGGGEQYFGPGTRLTVT.

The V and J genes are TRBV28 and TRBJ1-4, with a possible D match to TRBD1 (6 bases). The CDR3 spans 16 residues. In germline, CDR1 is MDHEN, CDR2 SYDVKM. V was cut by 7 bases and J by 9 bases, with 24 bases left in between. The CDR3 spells CASILSLDRRVKKLFF. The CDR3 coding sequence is TGTGCCAGCATCCTATCTCTAGACAGGCGGGTTAAAAAACTGTTTTTT.

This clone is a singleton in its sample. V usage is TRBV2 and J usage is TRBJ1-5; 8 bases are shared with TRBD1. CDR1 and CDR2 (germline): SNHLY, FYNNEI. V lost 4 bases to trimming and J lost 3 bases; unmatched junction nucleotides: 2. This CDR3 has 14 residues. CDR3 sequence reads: CASSAGGPNQPQHF. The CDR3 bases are TGTGCCAGCAGTGCAGGGGGCCCCAATCAGCCCCAGCATTTT.

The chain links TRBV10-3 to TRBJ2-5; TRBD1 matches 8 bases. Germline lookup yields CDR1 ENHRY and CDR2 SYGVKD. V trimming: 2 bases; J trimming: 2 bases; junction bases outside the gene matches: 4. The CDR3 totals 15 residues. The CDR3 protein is CAISEPGGLQETQYF. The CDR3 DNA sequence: TGTGCCATCAGTGAGCCAGGGGGCTTGCAAGAGACCCAGTACTTC.

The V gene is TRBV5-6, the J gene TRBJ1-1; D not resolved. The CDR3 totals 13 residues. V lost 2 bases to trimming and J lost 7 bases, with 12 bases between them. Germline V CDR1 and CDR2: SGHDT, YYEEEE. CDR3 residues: CASSLFRGVEAFF. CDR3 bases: TGTGCCAGCAGCTTATTCCGCGGGGTTGAAGCTTTCTTT.

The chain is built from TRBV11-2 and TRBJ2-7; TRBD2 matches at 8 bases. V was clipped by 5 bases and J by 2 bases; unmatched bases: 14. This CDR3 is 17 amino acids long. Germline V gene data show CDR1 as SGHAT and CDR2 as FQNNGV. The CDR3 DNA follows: TGTGCCAGCAGCCCCTACCTACTAGCGGACAACCCCTACGAGCAGTACTTC. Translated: CASSPYLLADNPYEQYF.